This T cell receptor (beta chain) comes out of a study of radiotherapy plus CTLA-4 blockade in lung cancer. Data came from immunoSEQ multiplex PCR; TCRdb stores just in-frame clones and leaves some out. The sample contains more than 90,000 clones, 70% to 90% of which appear only once. The V gene's germline CDR1 is MGHRA and CDR2 YSYEKL. This CDR3 comprises 17 residues. Trimming took 5 bases from V and 1 from J, leaving 18 bases between them. The sequence derives from a human donor with non-small cell lung cancer that progressed on radiotherapy plus ipilimumab. The material sequenced was peripheral blood, taken from a patient treated with radiotherapy plus ipilimumab. The chain has TRBV4-1 and TRBJ2-1; D unclear. The CDR3 nucleotides are TGCGCCAGCAGCTCCCCCCCTGGTGTGATTTCCTACAATGAGCAGTTCTTC. Translation gives CASSSPPGVISYNEQFF.